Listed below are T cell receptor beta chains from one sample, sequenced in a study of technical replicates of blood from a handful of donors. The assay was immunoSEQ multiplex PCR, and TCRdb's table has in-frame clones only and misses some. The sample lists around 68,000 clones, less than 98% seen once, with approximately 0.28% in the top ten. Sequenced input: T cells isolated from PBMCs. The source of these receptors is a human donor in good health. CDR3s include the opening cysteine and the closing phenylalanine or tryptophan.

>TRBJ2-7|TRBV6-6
CASSYSRDYEQYF
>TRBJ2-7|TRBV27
CASSLVLAVPTNEQYF
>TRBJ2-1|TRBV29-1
CSGKTGGKGNEQFF
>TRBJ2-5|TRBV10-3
CAISDGSGSQETQYF
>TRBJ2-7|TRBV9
CASSSGGWRTSYEQYF
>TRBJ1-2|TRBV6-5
CASSYKRENYGYTF
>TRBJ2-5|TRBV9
CASSVEGASETQYF
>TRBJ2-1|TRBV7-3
CASSLAGGNYNEQFF
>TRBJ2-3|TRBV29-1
CSVASGTGNSDTQYF
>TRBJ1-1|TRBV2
CASSEGDRGGTEAFF
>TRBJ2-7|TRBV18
CASSPGQGKSAQYF
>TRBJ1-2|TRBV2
CASTKDSLYGYTF
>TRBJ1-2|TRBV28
CASSSPGQPYGYTF
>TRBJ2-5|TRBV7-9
CASSFLRAGGGETQYF
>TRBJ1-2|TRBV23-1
CATTHRGKDGYTF
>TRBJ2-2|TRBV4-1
CASSHGGLAGDKGELFF
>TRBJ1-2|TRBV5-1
CASSLPASYGYTF
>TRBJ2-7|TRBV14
CASSQVSSGSSKQYF
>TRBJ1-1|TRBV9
CASSPQGAAAFF
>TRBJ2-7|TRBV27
CASSLTGHYYEQYF
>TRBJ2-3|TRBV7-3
CASSLTGSGGRVSTDTQYF
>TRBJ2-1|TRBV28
CASLSAGEGNEQFF
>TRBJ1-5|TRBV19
CASSSTGGNQPQHF
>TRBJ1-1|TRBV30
CACSIDRGQAFF
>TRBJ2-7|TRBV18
CASSTTGGLGEQYF
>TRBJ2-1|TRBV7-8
CASYPGSSYNEQFF
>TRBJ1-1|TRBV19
CASNPRTGGLNTEAFF
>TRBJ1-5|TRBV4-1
CASSREDSGDRPQHF
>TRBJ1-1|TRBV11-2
CASSLGQYLNTEAFF
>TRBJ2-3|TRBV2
CASSTGTISTDTQYF
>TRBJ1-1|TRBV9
CASGTRDTEAFF
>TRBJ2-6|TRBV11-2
CASSQIYRISGANVLTF
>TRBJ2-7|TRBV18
CASSPLLDIYEQYF
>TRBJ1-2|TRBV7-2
CASSLKFSDSGNYGYTF
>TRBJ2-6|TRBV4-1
CASSQDISGANVLTF
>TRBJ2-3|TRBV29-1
CSVGREGDTQYF
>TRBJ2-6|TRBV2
CASSSWQGGSGANVLTF
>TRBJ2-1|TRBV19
CASSEGGPYNEQFF
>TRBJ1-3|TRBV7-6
CASARRGDTIYF
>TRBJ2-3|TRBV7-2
CASSFSLSGTDTQYF
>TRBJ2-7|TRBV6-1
CASSETYRGYEQYF
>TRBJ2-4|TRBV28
CASSPILAGGPGTKNIQYF
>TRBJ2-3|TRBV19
CASTIKGESTDTQYF
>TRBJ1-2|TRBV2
CASRLQGGYGYTF
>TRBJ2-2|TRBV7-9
CARSAGDRDTGELFF
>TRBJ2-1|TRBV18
CASSKSGGGNNEQFF
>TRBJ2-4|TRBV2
CAITSLGARNIQYF
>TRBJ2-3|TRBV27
CASSWRTSGTTDTQYF
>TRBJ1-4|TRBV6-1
CASRTGQGEKLFF
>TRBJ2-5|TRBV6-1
CASIASAGVAETQYF
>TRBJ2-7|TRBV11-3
CASSLALRDGEQYF